The present entry profiles one TCR beta chain with its context. MiXCR was run by TCRdb on the 5' RACE reads, yielding one entry per CDR3 protein. The repertoire holds fewer than 650,000 distinct CDR3 sequences, with roughly a fifth as singletons. The data were taken from a study of T-cell memory formation after mild COVID-19. The CDR3 consists of 12 residues. Per the germline V gene, CDR1 is DFQATT and CDR2 is SNEGSKA (reference sequence). Trimming left V 8 bases short and J 3 bases short, with 14 bases between. Input material: PBMCs or a T cell subset sorted from them (not recorded which). The V and J genes are TRBV20-1 and TRBJ2-7; D is ambiguous. This receptor was taken from an adult woman who had mild COVID-19 (a few samples of this study predate the infection). Cell type and time point are not known. The CDR3 protein is CSLTRFGYEQYF. CDR3 coding DNA: TGCAGTCTCACACGCTTCGGCTACGAGCAGTACTTC.